Below, 26 T cell receptor beta chains from the same sample are listed, as sequenced in a study of T cells in Graves' hyperthyroidism and ophthalmopathy. The source material, RNA transcripts, was used to amplify TCR beta CDR3 regions. RT-PCR in the first round (using the HTBI primer set) targeted the TCR CDR3. TCRdb re-called the multiplex PCR reads through MiXCR, storing one row per CDR3 protein. Of about 640,000 distinct CDR3 sequences in the sample, more than 12% were seen once. Material for sequencing was blood. These receptors were obtained from a woman in her forties or fifties with Graves' ophthalmopathy.

This clonotype was detected ten times or more. The CDR3 nucleotides read TGTGCCATCAGTGAGTCCCCGGGACTAACCTACGAGCAGTACTTC. It specifies CAISESPGLTYEQYF. The chain couples TRBV10-3 to TRBJ2-7; 7 bases line up with TRBD2. The junction had 4 bases not matched to a gene; V was cut back by 0 bases and J by 2 bases. Germline CDR1 reads ENHRY; CDR2 reads SYGVKD. The CDR3 has 15 amino acids.

The chain employs TRBV28 and TRBJ2-6; TRBD2 agrees at 10 bases. V lost 2 bases, J lost 2 bases, and 0 bases stayed unmatched. The germline V gene encodes CDR1 MDHEN and CDR2 SYDVKM. The CDR3 consists of 16 residues. Here the CDR3 reads CASSLSGRAGANVLTF. The CDR3 nucleotides are TGTGCCAGCAGTTTAAGCGGGAGGGCTGGGGCCAACGTCCTGACTTTC.

This clonotype has ten or more counts. The rearrangement uses TRBV7-3 and TRBJ2-1, with D maybe TRBD2 (5 bases). CDR3 length equals 15 residues. Germline CDR1 reads SGHTA; CDR2 reads FQGTGA. V was clipped by 3 bases and J by 1 base, with 10 bases between them. CDR3 amino acids: CASSFGGSSYNEQFF. CDR3 nucleotide sequence: TGTGCCAGCAGCTTCGGTGGGAGTTCCTACAATGAGCAGTTCTTC. The complete variable domain, with remaining parts taken from reference TRBV7-3 and TRBJ2-1, reads GAGVSQTPSNKVTEKGKYVELRCDPISGHTALYWYRQSLGQGPEFLIYFQGTGAADDSGLPNDRFFAVRPEGSVSTLKIQRTERGDSAVYLCASSFGGSSYNEQFFGPGTRLTVL.

This clonotype was observed many times. The rearrangement joins TRBV11-2 to TRBJ1-2, with 9 bases identical to TRBD1. The germline V gene encodes CDR1 SGHAT and CDR2 FQNNGV. Trimming removed 5 bases from V and 8 bases from J; junction bases left unmatched: 9. The CDR3 runs to 14 residues. CDR3: CASSQDRGRGGYTF. Here the CDR3 DNA reads TGTGCCAGCAGCCAGGACAGGGGACGTGGGGGCTACACCTTC.

There are many counts of this clonotype. The chain uses TRBV10-3 and TRBJ2-1; the D gene is possibly TRBD2 (5 bases). This CDR3 has 14 residues. V dropped 8 bases and J dropped 4 bases, with 15 bases sitting between them. CDR1 ENHRY and CDR2 SYGVKD come from the germline V gene. The CDR3 here is CAISEETHYNEQFF. CDR3 nucleotide sequence: TGTGCCATCTCGGAGGAGACCCATTACAATGAGCAGTTCTTC.

The rearrangement links TRBV9 to TRBJ2-3; D is unresolved. The V end was cut by 2 bases, the J end by 1 base, with 14 bases between. Germline V gene data show CDR1 as SGDLS and CDR2 as YYNGEE. The CDR3 runs to 16 residues. The DNA of the CDR3 is TGTGCCAGCAGCGTCGGTATATGGGGTGGCACAGATACGCAGTATTTT. Translation gives CASSVGIWGGTDTQYF.

This clonotype appeared many times. This CDR3 is CAIKPVGTDTQYF. In nucleotides, the CDR3 is TGTGCCATCAAGCCGGTGGGCACAGATACGCAGTATTTT. The chain carries TRBV10-3 and TRBJ2-3; no clear D gene. The germline V and J ends were trimmed by 7 bases and 1 base, with 9 bases remaining between them. Germline CDR1 ENHRY, CDR2 SYGVKD. The CDR3 contains 13 residues.

The rearrangement joins TRBV19 to TRBJ1-2, with D unclear. Germline-derived CDR1 and CDR2 are LNHDA and SQIVND (reference sequence). Trimming left V 0 bases short and J 8 bases short, with 13 bases between. The CDR3 runs 14 residues. In nucleotides, the CDR3 is TGTGCCAGTAGTATAGATCTAACGGCCTTGGGCTACACCTTC. Amino acids: CASSIDLTALGYTF. Full variable domain (missing parts from reference TRBV19 and TRBJ1-2): DGGITQSPKYLFRKEGQNVTLSCEQNLNHDAMYWYRQDPGQGLRLIYYSQIVNDFQKGDIAEGYSVSREKKESFPLTVTSAQKNPTAFYLCASSIDLTALGYTFGSGTRLTVV.

This clonotype was counted ten times or more. The chain links TRBV5-1 to TRBJ1-4, with D perhaps matching TRBD1 (6 bases). Germline V gives CDR1 SGHRS, CDR2 YFSETQ. The CDR3 is made up of 15 amino acids. V was trimmed by 4 bases and J by 7 bases, leaving 17 bases between them. The CDR3 nucleotides are TGCGCCAGCAGCCTAATGTGGGGGCAAGGTGAAAAACTGTTTTTT. Translation gives CASSLMWGQGEKLFF.

This clonotype was seen only a few times. V is TRBV27 and J is TRBJ1-5; D gene uncertain. Germline V gives CDR1 MNHEY, CDR2 SMNVEV (reference sequence). CDR3 size: 13 residues. Trimming cost V 7 bases and J 3 bases, with 10 bases left between them. The CDR3 DNA follows: TGTGCCAGCACTAATGCTTACAATCAGCCCCAGCATTTT. It encodes CASTNAYNQPQHF.

This clonotype was picked up a small number of times. V is TRBV19 and J is TRBJ1-1; D is unresolved. Germline assignment: CDR1 LNHDA and CDR2 SQIVND (reference sequence). Trimming shortened V by 5 bases and J by 0 bases, and 13 bases separated the two germline ends. The CDR3 has 15 amino acids. CDR3 DNA sequence: TGTGCCAGTAGTGCGGCCGACGGTATGAACACTGAAGCTTTCTTT. Translated: CASSAADGMNTEAFF.

This chain uses TRBV6-1 with TRBJ1-2; 9 bases align to TRBD1. Germline CDR1 is MNHNS and CDR2 is SASEGT. The CDR3 loop spans 15 amino acids. With 5 bases clipped from V and 0 bases from J, the junction kept 4 bases outside the gene matches. CDR3 protein: CASSQQGAPNYGYTF. The CDR3 DNA is TGTGCCAGCAGTCAACAGGGGGCCCCTAACTATGGCTACACCTTC.

This clonotype appeared many times. The chain recombines TRBV28 with TRBJ1-6, with TRBD1 matching over 9 bases. The J segment lost 5 bases and the V segment lost 6 bases, leaving 8 bases of the junction unmatched. The CDR3 has 16 amino acids. Germline-derived CDR1 and CDR2 are MDHEN and SYDVKM. CDR3 sequence reads: CASRYRGLYDNSPLHF. The DNA of the CDR3 is TGTGCCAGCAGGTACAGGGGGCTTTACGATAATTCACCCCTCCACTTT.

There are many counts of this clonotype. The chain combines TRBV3-1 with TRBJ1-5; D is undetermined. V was cut by 11 bases and J by 5 bases, with 13 bases left in between. This CDR3 spans 12 amino acids. Germline V gene data show CDR1 as LGHDT and CDR2 as YNNKEL (reference sequence). Here the CDR3 DNA reads TGTGCCGCTGGCTCCTTCCATCAGCCCCAGCATTTT. Protein product: CAAGSFHQPQHF.

On this clonotype itself: This sequence may be a read error, since a much larger clone differs from it by one base. This chain links TRBV20-1 with TRBJ2-7; unclear D gene. The CDR3 spans 11 residues. The germline V gene encodes CDR1 DFQATT and CDR2 SNEGSKA (reference sequence). The germline V and J ends were trimmed by 3 bases and 3 bases, with 6 bases remaining between them. The CDR3 protein is CSASKDYEQYF. The CDR3 coding sequence is TGCAGTGCTAGTAAGGACTACGAGCAGTACTTC.

This clonotype came up many times. This sequence joins TRBV11-2 and TRBJ2-3, with D possibly TRBD1 on 6 matching bases. The CDR3 consists of 13 residues. Germline V gene sequence: CDR1 SGHAT, CDR2 FQNNGV. V was pared by 4 bases and J by 6 bases, with 11 bases between. The DNA for the CDR3 is TGTGCCAGCAGCTCCGGAAGGGGGGATACGCAGTATTTT. Protein product: CASSSGRGDTQYF.

This clonotype has a count of ten or more. The chain carries TRBV20-1 and TRBJ2-7, with D unresolved. Trimming removed 0 bases from V and 0 bases from J, with 9 bases in between. CDR1 and CDR2 from the germline V gene are DFQATT and SNEGSKA (reference sequence). The CDR3 has 14 amino acids. CDR3 DNA sequence: TGCAGTGCTAGAGAGGCGGCAGACTCCTACGAGCAGTACTTC. Translating gives CSAREAADSYEQYF.

The rearrangement links TRBV6-5 to TRBJ2-5, with TRBD1 matching 9 bases. The germline V gene encodes CDR1 MNHEY and CDR2 SVGAGI. The V gene end was trimmed by 8 bases and the J gene end by 2 bases; junction bases not matched to a gene: 9. The CDR3 covers 15 residues. CDR3 amino acids: CASVGGGQGQETQYF. The CDR3 DNA is TGTGCCAGCGTTGGGGGTGGACAGGGGCAAGAGACCCAGTACTTC.

A word on this clonotype: Just one base apart from a much larger clone, this may be a read error. V and J are TRBV20-1 and TRBJ2-3; TRBD2 agrees at 10 bases. Germline V gives CDR1 DFQATT, CDR2 SNEGSKA (reference sequence). V lost 3 bases and J lost 0; bases outside the gene matches: 3. CDR3 length: 15 residues. The CDR3 reads CSASMTSGSTDTQYF. DNA of the CDR3: TGCAGTGCTAGCATGACTAGCGGGAGCACAGATACGCAGTATTTT.

This clonotype was counted ten times or more. This chain links TRBV18 with TRBJ2-7; no clear D. V was cut by 2 bases and J by 5 bases, with 10 bases left in between. The CDR3 has 13 amino acids. Germline values: CDR1 KGHSH, CDR2 LQKENI. The CDR3 protein is CASSPRPNDEQYF. DNA for the CDR3: TGTGCCAGCTCACCAAGACCAAACGACGAGCAGTACTTC.

This chain joins TRBV28 and TRBJ2-1; D assignment may be TRBD1 or TRBD2 (7 bases each). V lost 3 bases to trimming and J lost 6 bases, with 21 bases between them. The length of the CDR3 is 17 residues. The germline gives CDR1 MDHEN, CDR2 SYDVKM. CDR3 DNA sequence: TGTGCCAGCAGTTTGTCGACAGGGTTGCGGGAGTTCAATGAGCAGTTCTTC. It specifies CASSLSTGLREFNEQFF.

V and J are TRBV14 and TRBJ2-7; either TRBD1 or TRBD2 may fit D (5 bases each). The CDR3 runs 12 residues. Germline CDR1 SGHDN, CDR2 FVKESK. The V end was cut by 4 bases, the J end by 6 bases, with 10 bases between. This CDR3 reads CASSRGPCEQYF. CDR3 DNA: TGTGCCAGCAGCCGGGGACCCTGCGAGCAGTACTTC.

Ten or more counts support this clonotype. This rearrangement joins TRBV10-3 to TRBJ1-1, with a possible D match to TRBD1 (5 bases). CDR1 is ENHRY, CDR2 SYGVKD, per germline. The CDR3 has 14 residues. Trimming left V 6 bases short and J 1 base short, with 12 bases between. The CDR3 DNA reads TGTGCCATCAGAGGGGATAGTGAGAACACTGAAGCTTTCTTT. It codes for CAIRGDSENTEAFF.

The gene calls are TRBV7-9 and TRBJ2-3; D gene unclear. The germline V and J ends were trimmed by 2 bases and 3 bases, with 9 bases remaining between them. This CDR3 region has 14 residues. Germline values: CDR1 SEHNR, CDR2 FQNEAQ (reference sequence). The DNA for the CDR3 is TGTGCCAGCAGCTTAAATCCGGGTACAGATACGCAGTATTTT. Protein sequence: CASSLNPGTDTQYF. Looking up the rest from reference TRBV7-9 and TRBJ2-3 gives the full variable domain: DTGVSQNPRHKITKRGQNVTFRCDPISEHNRLYWYRQTLGQGPEFLTYFQNEAQLEKSRLLSDRFSAERPKGSFSTLEIQRTEQGDSAMYLCASSLNPGTDTQYFGPGTRLTVL.

This chain joins TRBV19 and TRBJ2-4; 11 bases are a match to TRBD2. From germline, CDR1 is LNHDA and CDR2 SQIVND (reference sequence). There are 16 residues in the CDR3. V gave up 7 bases and J gave up 7 bases; unmatched junction bases: 12. CDR3 DNA sequence: TGTGCCAGTACTTTAGCGGGAGGGCCTAAGCGGAACATTCAGTACTTC. This sequence encodes CASTLAGGPKRNIQYF. Full variable domain (missing parts from reference TRBV19 and TRBJ2-4): DGGITQSPKYLFRKEGQNVTLSCEQNLNHDAMYWYRQDPGQGLRLIYYSQIVNDFQKGDIAEGYSVSREKKESFPLTVTSAQKNPTAFYLCASTLAGGPKRNIQYFGAGTRLSVL.

This clonotype was picked up a small number of times. The chain combines TRBV9 with TRBJ2-1, with TRBD2 identical over 8 bases. Per the germline V gene, CDR1 is SGDLS and CDR2 is YYNGEE. V shed 0 bases, J shed 9 bases, and the junction held 5 bases outside the gene matches. The CDR3 extends over 14 amino acids. This CDR3 is CASSVAGRASEQFF. CDR3 sequence (DNA): TGTGCCAGCAGCGTAGCCGGGAGGGCCAGTGAGCAGTTCTTC.